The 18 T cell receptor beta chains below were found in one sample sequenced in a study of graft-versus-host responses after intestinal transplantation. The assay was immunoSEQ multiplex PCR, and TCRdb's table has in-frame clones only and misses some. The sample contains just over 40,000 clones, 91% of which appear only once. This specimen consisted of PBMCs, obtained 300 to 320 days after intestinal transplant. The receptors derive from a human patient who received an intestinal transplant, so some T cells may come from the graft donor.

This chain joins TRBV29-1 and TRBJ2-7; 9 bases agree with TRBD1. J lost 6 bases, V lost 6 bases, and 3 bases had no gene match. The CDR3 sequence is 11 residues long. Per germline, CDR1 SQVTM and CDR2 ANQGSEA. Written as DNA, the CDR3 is TGCAGCGTCGAGGGACAGGGCGAGCAGTACTTC. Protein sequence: CSVEGQGEQYF.

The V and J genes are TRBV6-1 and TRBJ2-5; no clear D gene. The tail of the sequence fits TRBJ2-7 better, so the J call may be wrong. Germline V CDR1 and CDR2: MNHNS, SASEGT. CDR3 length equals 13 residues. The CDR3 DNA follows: TGTGCCAGCAGCAACTTGAGGAGCGACGAGCAGTACTTC. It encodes CASSNLRSDEQYF.

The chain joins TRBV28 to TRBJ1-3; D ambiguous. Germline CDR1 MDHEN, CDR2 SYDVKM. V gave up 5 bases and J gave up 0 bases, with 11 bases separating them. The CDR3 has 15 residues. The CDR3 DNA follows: TGTGCCAGCAGTGAGGGCATCGGCTCTGGAAACACCATATATTTT. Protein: CASSEGIGSGNTIYF.

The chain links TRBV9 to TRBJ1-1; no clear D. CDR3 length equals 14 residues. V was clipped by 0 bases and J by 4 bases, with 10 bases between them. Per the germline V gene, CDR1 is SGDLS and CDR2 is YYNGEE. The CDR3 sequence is CASSVDSWGTEAFF. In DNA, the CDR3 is TGTGCCAGCAGCGTAGACAGTTGGGGCACTGAAGCTTTCTTT.

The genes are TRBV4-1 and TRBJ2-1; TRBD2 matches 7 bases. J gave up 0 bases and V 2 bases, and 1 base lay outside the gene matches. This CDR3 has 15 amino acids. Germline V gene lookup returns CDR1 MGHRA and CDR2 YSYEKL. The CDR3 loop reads CASSQRTSSYNEQFF. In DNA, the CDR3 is TGCGCCAGCAGCCAAAGGACTAGCTCCTACAATGAGCAGTTCTTC.

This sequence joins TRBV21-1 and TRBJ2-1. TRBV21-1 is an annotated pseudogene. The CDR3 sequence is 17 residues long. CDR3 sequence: CASSKALSGTRDYEQFF. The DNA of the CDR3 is TGTGCCAGCAGCAAAGCGCTTTCAGGGACCAGGGATTATGAGCAGTTCTTC.

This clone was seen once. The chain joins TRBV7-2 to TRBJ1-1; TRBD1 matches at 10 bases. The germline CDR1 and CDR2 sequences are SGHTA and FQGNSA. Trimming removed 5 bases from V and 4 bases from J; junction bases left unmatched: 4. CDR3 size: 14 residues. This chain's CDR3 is CASSRQGASTEAFF. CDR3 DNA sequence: TGTGCCAGCAGCAGACAGGGGGCAAGCACTGAAGCTTTCTTT.

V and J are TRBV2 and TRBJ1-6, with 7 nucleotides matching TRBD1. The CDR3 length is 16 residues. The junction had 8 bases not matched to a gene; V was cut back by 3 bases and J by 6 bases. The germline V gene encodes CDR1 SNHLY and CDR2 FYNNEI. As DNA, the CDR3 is TGTGCCAGCAGTGAGGAGGGGGCGCGGGTTAATTCACCCCTCCACTTT. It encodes CASSEEGARVNSPLHF.

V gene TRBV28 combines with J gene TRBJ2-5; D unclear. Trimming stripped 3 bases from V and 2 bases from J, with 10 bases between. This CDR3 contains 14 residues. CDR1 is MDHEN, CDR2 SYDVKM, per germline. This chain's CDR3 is CASSFPGDQETQYF. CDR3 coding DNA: TGTGCCAGCAGTTTTCCAGGAGATCAAGAGACCCAGTACTTC.

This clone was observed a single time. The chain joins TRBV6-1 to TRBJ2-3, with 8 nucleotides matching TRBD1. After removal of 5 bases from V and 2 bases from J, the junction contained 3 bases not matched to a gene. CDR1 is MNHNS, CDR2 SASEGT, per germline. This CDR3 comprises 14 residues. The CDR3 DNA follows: TGTGCCAGCAGTAGGACAGGGTTCACAGATACGCAGTATTTT. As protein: CASSRTGFTDTQYF.

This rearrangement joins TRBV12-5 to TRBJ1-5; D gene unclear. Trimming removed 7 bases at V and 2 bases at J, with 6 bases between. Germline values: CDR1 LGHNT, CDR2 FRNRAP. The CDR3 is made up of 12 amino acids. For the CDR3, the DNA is TGTGCTAGTGTCTATGGCAATCAGCCCCAGCATTTT. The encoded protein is CASVYGNQPQHF.

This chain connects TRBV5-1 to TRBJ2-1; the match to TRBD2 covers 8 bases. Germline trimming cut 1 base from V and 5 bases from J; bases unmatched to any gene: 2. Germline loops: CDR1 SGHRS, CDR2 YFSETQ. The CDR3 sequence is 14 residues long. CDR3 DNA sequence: TGCGCCAGCAGCTTGCGGGAGGGCCACAATGAGCAGTTCTTC. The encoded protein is CASSLREGHNEQFF.

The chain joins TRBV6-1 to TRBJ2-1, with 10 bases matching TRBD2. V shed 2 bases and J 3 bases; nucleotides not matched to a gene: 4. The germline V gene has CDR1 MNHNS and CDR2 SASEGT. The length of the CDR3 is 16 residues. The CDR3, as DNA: TGTGCCAGCAGTGAAAGCGGGGGGGCCGTCTACAATGAGCAGTTCTTC. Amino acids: CASSESGGAVYNEQFF.

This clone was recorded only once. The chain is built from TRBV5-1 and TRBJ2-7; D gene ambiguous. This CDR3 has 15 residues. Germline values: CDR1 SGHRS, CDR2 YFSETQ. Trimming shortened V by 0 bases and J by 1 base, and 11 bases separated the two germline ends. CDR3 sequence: CASSLEYGSSYEQYF. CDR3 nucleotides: TGCGCCAGCAGCTTGGAATATGGATCTTCCTACGAGCAGTACTTC.

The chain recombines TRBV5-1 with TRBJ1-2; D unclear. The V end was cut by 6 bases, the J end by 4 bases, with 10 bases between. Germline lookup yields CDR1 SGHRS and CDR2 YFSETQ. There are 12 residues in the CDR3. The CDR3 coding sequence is TGCGCCAGCACGGACTATCGCTATGGCTACACCTTC. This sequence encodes CASTDYRYGYTF. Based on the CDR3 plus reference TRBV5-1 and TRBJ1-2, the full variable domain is KAGVTQTPRYLIKTRGQQVTLSCSPISGHRSVSWYQQTPGQGLQFLFEYFSETQRNKGNFPGRFSGRQFSNSRSEMNVSTLELGDSALYLCASTDYRYGYTFGSGTRLTVV.

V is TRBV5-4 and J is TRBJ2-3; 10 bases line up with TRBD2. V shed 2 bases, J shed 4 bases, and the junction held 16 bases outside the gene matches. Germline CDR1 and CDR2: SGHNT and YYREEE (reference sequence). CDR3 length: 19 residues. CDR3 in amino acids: CASSFGYFTSGEIADTQYF. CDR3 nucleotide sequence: TGTGCCAGCAGCTTTGGATACTTCACTAGCGGGGAAATAGCAGATACGCAGTATTTT.

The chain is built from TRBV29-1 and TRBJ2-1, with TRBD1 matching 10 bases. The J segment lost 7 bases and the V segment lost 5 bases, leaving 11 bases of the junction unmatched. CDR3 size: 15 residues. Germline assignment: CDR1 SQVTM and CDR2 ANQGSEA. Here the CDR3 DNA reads TGCAGCGTTTTTTTCGTCCGGGACAGGGGAAATGAGCAGTTCTTC. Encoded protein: CSVFFVRDRGNEQFF.

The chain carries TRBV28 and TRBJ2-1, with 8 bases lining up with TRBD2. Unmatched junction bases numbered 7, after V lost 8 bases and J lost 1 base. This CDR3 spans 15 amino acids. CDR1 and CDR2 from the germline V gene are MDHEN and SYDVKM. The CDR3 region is CASRLAPGSYNEQFF. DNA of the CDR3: TGTGCCAGCCGACTAGCGCCCGGTTCCTACAATGAGCAGTTCTTC.